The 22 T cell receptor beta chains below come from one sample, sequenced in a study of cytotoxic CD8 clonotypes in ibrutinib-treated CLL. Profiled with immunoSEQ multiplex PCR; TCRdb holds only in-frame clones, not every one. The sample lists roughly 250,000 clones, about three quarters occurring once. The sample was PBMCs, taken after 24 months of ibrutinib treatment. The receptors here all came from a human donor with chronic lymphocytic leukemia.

As DNA, the CDR3 is TGTGCCAGCAGCTGGGCCGGGACAGAGGCTGAAGCTTTCTTT. Its translation: CASSWAGTEAEAFF. This rearrangement joins TRBV5-6 to TRBJ1-1; 7 nucleotides match TRBD1. Germline loops: CDR1 SGHDT, CDR2 YYEEEE. V was clipped by 3 bases and J by 6 bases; unmatched bases: 8. The CDR3 runs to 14 residues.

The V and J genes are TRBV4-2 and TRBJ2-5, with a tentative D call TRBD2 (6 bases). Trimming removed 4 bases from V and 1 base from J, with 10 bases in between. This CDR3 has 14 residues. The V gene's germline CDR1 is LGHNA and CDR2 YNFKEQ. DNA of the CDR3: TGTGCCAGCAGCCCGACCGGGAGCCAAGAGACCCAGTACTTC. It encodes CASSPTGSQETQYF.

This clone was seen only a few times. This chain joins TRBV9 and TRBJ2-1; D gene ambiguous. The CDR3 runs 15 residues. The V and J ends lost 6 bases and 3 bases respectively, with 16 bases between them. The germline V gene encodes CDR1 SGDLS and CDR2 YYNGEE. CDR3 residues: CASTAREFGYNEQFF. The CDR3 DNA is TGTGCCAGCACCGCCCGAGAGTTTGGCTACAATGAGCAGTTCTTC.

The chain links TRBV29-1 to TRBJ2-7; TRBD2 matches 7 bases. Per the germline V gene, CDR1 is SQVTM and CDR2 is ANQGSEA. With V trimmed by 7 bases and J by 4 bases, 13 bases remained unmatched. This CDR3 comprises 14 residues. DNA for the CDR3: TGCAGCGCCCGAATGGGGGAGGGCCCGTACGAGCAGTACTTC. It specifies CSARMGEGPYEQYF.

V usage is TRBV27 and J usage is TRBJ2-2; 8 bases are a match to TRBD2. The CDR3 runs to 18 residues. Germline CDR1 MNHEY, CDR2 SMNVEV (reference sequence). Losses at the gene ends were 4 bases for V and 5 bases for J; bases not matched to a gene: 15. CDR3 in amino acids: CASSWGLTGGPGTGELFF. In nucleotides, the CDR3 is TGTGCCAGCAGTTGGGGACTCACGGGAGGGCCGGGTACCGGGGAGCTGTTTTTT.

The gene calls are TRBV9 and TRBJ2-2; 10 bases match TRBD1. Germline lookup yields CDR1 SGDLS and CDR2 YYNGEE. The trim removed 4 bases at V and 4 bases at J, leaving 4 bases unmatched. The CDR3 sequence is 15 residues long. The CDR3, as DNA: TGTGCCAGCAGCCCAGGACAGGGGGTCACCGGGGAGCTGTTTTTT. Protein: CASSPGQGVTGELFF.

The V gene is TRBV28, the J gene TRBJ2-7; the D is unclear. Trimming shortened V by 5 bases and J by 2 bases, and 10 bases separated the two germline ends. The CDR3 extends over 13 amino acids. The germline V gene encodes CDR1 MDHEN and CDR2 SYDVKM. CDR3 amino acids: CASSLVPPYEQYF. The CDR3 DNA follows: TGTGCCAGCAGTCTGGTCCCCCCCTACGAGCAGTACTTC.

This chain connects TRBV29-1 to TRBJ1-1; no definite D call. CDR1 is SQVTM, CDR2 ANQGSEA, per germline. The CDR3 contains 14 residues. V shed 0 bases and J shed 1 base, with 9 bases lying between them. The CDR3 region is CSVEDVSENTEAFF. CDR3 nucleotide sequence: TGCAGCGTTGAAGATGTATCGGAGAACACTGAAGCTTTCTTT. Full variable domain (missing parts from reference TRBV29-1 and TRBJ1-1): SAVISQKPSRDICQRGTSLTIQCQVDSQVTMMFWYRQQPGQSLTLIATANQGSEATYESGFVIDKFPISRPNLTFSTLTVSNMSPEDSSIYLCSVEDVSENTEAFFGQGTRLTVV.

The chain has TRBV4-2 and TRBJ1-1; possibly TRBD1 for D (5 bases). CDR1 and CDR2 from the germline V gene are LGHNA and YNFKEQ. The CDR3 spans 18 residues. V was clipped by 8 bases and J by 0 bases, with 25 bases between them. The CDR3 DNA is TGTGCCAGCGGTAGGAGCGGCCGATGGGGCATTATGAACACTGAAGCTTTCTTT. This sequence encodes CASGRSGRWGIMNTEAFF.

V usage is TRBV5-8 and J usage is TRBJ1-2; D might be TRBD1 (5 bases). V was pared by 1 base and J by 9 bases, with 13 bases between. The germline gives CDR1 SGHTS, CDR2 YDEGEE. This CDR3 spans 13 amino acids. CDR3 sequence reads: CASSLWDRTSYTF. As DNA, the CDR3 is TGTGCCAGCAGCTTGTGGGACCGCACTAGCTACACCTTC.

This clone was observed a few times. The CDR3 here is CASRTGWNQPQHF. The CDR3, as DNA: TGTGCCAGCAGGACAGGGTGGAATCAGCCCCAGCATTTT. The chain carries TRBV28 and TRBJ1-5; 7 bases match TRBD1. Germline V gene sequence: CDR1 MDHEN, CDR2 SYDVKM. The CDR3 contains 13 residues. V shed 6 bases and J 4 bases; nucleotides not matched to a gene: 3.

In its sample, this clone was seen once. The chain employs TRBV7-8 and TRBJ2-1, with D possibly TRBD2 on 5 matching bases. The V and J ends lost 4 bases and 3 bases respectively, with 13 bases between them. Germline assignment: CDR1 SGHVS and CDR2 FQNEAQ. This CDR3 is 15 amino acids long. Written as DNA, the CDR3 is TGTGCCAGCAGCTCCCCTAGCTGGGGCTACAATGAGCAGTTCTTC. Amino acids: CASSSPSWGYNEQFF. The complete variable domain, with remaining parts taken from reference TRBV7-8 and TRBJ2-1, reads GAGVSQSPRYKVAKRGQDVALRCDPISGHVSLFWYQQALGQGPEFLTYFQNEAQLDKSGLPSDRFFAERPEGSVSTLKIQRTQQEDSAVYLCASSSPSWGYNEQFFGPGTRLTVL.

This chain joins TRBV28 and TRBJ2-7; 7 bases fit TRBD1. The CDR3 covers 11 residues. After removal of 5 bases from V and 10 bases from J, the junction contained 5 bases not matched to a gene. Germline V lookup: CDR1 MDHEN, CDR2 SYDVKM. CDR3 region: CASSLGGGQYF. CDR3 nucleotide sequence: TGTGCCAGCAGTCTAGGGGGCGGTCAGTACTTC.

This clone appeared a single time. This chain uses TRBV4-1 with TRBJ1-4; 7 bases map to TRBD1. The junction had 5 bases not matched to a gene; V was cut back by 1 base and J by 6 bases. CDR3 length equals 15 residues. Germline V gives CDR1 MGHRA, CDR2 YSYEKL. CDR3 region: CASSQGDRDDEKLFF. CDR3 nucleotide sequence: TGCGCCAGCAGCCAAGGAGACAGGGACGATGAAAAACTGTTTTTT.

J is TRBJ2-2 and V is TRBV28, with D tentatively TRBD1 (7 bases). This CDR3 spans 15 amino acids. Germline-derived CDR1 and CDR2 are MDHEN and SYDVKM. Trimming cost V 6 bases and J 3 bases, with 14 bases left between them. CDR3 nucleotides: TGTGCCAGCAGCCCGCGGGACAGTTACACCGGGGAGCTGTTTTTT. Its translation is CASSPRDSYTGELFF.

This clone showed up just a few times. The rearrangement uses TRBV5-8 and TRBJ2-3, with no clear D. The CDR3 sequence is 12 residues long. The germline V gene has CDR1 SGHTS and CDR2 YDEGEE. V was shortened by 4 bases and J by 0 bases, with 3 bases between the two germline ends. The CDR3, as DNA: TGTGCCAGCAGCCCCAGCACAGATACGCAGTATTTT. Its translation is CASSPSTDTQYF.

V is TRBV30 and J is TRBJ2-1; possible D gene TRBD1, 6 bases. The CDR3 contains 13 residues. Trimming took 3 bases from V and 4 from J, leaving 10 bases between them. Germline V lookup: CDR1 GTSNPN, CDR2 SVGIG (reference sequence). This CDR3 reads CAWSDQGYNEQFF. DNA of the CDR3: TGTGCCTGGAGCGACCAGGGGTACAATGAGCAGTTCTTC.

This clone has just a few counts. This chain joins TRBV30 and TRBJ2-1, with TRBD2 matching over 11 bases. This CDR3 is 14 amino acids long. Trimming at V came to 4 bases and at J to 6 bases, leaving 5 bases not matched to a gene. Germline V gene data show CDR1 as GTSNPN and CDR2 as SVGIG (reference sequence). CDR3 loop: CAWTPGLAVNEQFF. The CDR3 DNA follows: TGTGCCTGGACTCCGGGACTAGCGGTCAATGAGCAGTTCTTC.

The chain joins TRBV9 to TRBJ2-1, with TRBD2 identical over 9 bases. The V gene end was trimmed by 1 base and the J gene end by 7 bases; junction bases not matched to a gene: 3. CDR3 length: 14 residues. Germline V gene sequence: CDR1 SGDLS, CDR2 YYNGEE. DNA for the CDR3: TGTGCCAGCAGCGTATGGGGACTAGCAAATGAGCAGTTCTTC. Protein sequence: CASSVWGLANEQFF. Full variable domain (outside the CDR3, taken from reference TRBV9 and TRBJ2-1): DSGVTQTPKHLITATGQRVTLRCSPRSGDLSVYWYQQSLDQGLQFLIQYYNGEERAKGNILERFSAQQFPDLHSELNLSSLELGDSALYFCASSVWGLANEQFFGPGTRLTVL.

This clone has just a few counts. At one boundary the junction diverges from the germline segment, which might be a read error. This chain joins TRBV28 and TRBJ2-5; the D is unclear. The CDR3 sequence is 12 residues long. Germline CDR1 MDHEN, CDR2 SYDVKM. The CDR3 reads CASSPLTEIQYF. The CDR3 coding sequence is TGTGCCAGCAGTCCTTTAACTGAGATCCAGTACTTC.

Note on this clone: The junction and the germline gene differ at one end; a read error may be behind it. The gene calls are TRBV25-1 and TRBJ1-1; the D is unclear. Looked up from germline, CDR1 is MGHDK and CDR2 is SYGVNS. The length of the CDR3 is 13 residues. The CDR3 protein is CASSDLTSPDAFF. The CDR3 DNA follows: TGTGCCAGCAGTGATCTTACGAGCCCTGACGCTTTCTTT.

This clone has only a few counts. This CDR3 reads CASRRGQGSYEQYF. The CDR3 bases are TGTGCCAGCAGAAGAGGACAGGGATCCTACGAGCAGTACTTC. The chain recombines TRBV6-5 with TRBJ2-7, with 8 bases fitting TRBD1. The V gene's germline CDR1 is MNHEY and CDR2 SVGAGI. J lost 1 base, V lost 6 bases, and 5 bases had no gene match. The CDR3 sequence is 14 residues long.